This TCR beta chain comes out of a study of T cells in localized non-small cell lung cancer (TCRdb year 2020). Turning to the overall study: The study analyzed T cell repertoires of 236 early-stage NSCLC patients, comparing tumors and uninvolved tumor-adjacent lungs. The cohort comprised under 250 treatment-naïve NSCLC patients with resected, localized lung tumors. NSCLC patients had a mean age of approximately 66 years, and 129 were male and 107 female.

The paper as a whole reports these results and caveats: A median of around 60 of the top 100 tumor clones turned up in the paired uninvolved adjacent lung, and roughly 30 of those clones also ranked among the top 100 of that same adjacent lung. Longer overall survival was associated with higher blood T cell density, whereas shorter survival was associated with higher adjacent-lung clonality. Because multi-region sequencing of the tumors was not done, intratumor heterogeneity could not be ruled out. Because the study design was exploratory, TCR variables were selected using unadjusted p-values without false-discovery rate correction. Uninvolved tumor-adjacent lung showed the highest T cell clonality, higher than tumor, which suggests more focused antigenic responses in the uninvolved tumor-adjacent lung.

TCR beta CDR3 regions were sequenced from DNA using the immunoSEQ Assay. Per the original workflow: T cell density was computed as TCR beta template counts normalized to usable DNA estimated by amplifying housekeeping genes. Richness was estimated with the preseqR package, extrapolating to 400,000 templates for PBMC samples and 120,000 templates for tissue samples. Clonality was defined as one minus Pielou's evenness. Differential abundance testing on productive amino-acid clonotypes, with a minimum total count of 5 and an alpha of 0.1, was used to identify tissue-enriched TCRs. Repertoire overlap between compartments was quantified with the Jaccard Index and Morisita Overlap Index. GLIPH grouped TCR beta CDR3s together with public tetramer-defined viral CDR3s, and a viral motif had to include at least three viral sequences and show V-gene enrichment. Not all clones reach the TCRdb copy of this immuneACCESS table, which keeps in-frame sequences only. Checked studies attribute under half of the gap to unresolved V genes and leave the rest unexplained. V and J calls plus clone size are reproduced from that table; the DNA served to infer D and trimming. This sample is represented by about 52,000 clones; 85% to 90% of them were singletons. Around 16% of the sample is in the top ten clones.

Notes on this clone: This receptor's antigen is unknown. Base qualities are missing; no much larger clone stands one base away.

At diagnosis, tumor, uninvolved tumor-adjacent lung and peripheral blood were collected and then preserved as a mix of FFPE and fresh-frozen material. Blood samples were analyzed as peripheral blood mononuclear cells for TCR repertoire profiling. From a lookup of the germline V gene, CDR1 and CDR2 are SGHRS and YFSETQ. At the junction V is shortened by 0 bases and J by 7 bases, with 10 bases in between. The CDR3 covers 13 residues, taking in both the cysteine and the phenylalanine. The DNA shown is the 39-base CDR3, in frame from base 1. Material: PBMCs, obtained before any cancer treatment. The chain links TRBV5-1 with TRBJ1-1, with the identity of the D gene unclear. The receptor was derived from a female donor with stage II lung adenocarcinoma. The DNA sequence follows: TGCGCCAGCAGCTTGGCCGGACGGGTTGAAGCTTTCTTT. This yields the protein CASSLAGRVEAFF.